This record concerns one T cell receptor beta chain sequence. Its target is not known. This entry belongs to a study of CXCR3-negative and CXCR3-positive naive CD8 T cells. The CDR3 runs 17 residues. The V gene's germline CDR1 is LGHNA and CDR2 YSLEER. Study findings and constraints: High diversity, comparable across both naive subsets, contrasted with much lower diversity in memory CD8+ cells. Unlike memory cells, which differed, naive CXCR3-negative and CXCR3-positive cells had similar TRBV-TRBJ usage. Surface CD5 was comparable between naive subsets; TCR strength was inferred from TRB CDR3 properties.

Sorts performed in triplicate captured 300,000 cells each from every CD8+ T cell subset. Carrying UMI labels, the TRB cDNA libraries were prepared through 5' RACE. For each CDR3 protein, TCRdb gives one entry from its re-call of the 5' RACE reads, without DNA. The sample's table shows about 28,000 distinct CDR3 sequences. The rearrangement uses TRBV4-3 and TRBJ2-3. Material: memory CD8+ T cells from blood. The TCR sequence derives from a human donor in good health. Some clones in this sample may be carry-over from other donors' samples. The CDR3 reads CASSQDHALSGTDTQYF.